This T cell receptor beta chain is drawn from a study of blood T cells in healthy people across ages. Overall study: When template switching was applied, about one barcoded beta molecule was captured per two T cells.

Total RNA amounts of at least 6 micrograms were extracted per sample. Germline CDR1 is KGHDR and CDR2 is SFDVKD. The CDR3 length is 15 residues. V shed 12 bases and J 0 bases; nucleotides not matched to a gene: 11. Primers used in a second PCR of about 7 to 11 cycles were a sample-barcoded 5' primer and a J-beta primer mix. A 12-random-nucleotide template-switch adaptor tagged each cDNA molecule. TCRdb recomputed calls from the 5' RACE reads with MiXCR, one row per CDR3 protein. Of around 1,700,000 distinct CDR3 sequences listed, approximately 30% are singletons. Study-level points and caveats: Higher diversity, along with more naive CD4+ cells, distinguished long-lived donors from aged donors.

Worth noting for this clonotype: Its target is unknown.

Sequencing was carried out using blood. This TCR was sampled from a woman in her 30s in good health. The gene calls are TRBV24-1 and TRBJ2-5; 8 bases match TRBD2. The CDR3 is CAPNGVAGNQETQYF. CDR3 DNA: TGTGCCCCGAATGGGGTAGCGGGGAACCAAGAGACCCAGTACTTC.